Presented here are 8 T cell receptor beta chains from one specimen sequenced in a study of chemoradiotherapy in HPV16-positive cancers. Method: immunoSEQ multiplex PCR; TCRdb's copy keeps in-frame clones and lacks some. This sample has about 5,000 clones, with 91% found just once. Sequencing was performed on tumor tissue, taken from a patient who underwent chemoradiotherapy. All receptors derive from a human donor with HPV-associated anogenital cancer.

This clone came up a few times. V gene TRBV7-3 combines with J gene TRBJ2-1; 8 bases agree with TRBD2. The CDR3 is 15 residues long. Unmatched junction bases numbered 1, after V lost 2 bases and J lost 1 base. Germline loops: CDR1 SGHTA, CDR2 FQGTGA. CDR3: CASSLGTRSYNEQFF. Written as DNA, the CDR3 is TGTGCCAGCAGCTTAGGGACTAGATCCTACAATGAGCAGTTCTTC.

This rearrangement joins TRBV5-6 to TRBJ2-5; 14 bases agree with TRBD2. Unmatched junction bases numbered 10, after V lost 4 bases and J lost 5 bases. Germline V lookup: CDR1 SGHDT, CDR2 YYEEEE. There are 17 residues in the CDR3. Here the CDR3 reads CASSPGLAGVSGETQYF. CDR3 nucleotide sequence: TGTGCCAGCAGCCCGGGACTAGCGGGAGTTTCGGGGGAGACCCAGTACTTC.

This clone was detected only once. The gene calls are TRBV19 and TRBJ2-3, with D possibly being TRBD1 (6 bases). Germline CDR1 and CDR2: LNHDA and SQIVND (reference sequence). Between the trimmed V and J ends, which lost 3 bases and 5 bases, there was a span of 15 bases. This CDR3 has 15 residues. The DNA of the CDR3 is TGTGCCAGTAGTATGGACGCAGGGGCAAAAGATACGCAGTATTTT. This translates into CASSMDAGAKDTQYF.

The chain uses TRBV7-8 and TRBJ1-4; no reliable D call. CDR1 and CDR2 from the germline V gene are SGHVS and FQNEAQ. This CDR3 is 14 amino acids long. Between the trimmed V and J ends, which lost 1 base and 0 bases, there was a span of 3 bases. CDR3 DNA: TGTGCCAGCAGCTTAGGGGCAACTAATGAAAAACTGTTTTTT. Its protein product is CASSLGATNEKLFF.

The chain combines TRBV6-6 with TRBJ1-2; TRBD1 agrees at 8 bases. V was clipped by 10 bases and J by 3 bases; unmatched bases: 10. Germline V lookup: CDR1 MNHNY, CDR2 SVGAGI (reference sequence). There are 14 residues in the CDR3. The CDR3 is CATSRQGSYYGYTF. The CDR3 DNA follows: TGTGCCACCTCCCGACAGGGGTCGTACTATGGCTACACCTTC.

This clone was counted a single time. The V and J genes are TRBV30 and TRBJ2-7; D perhaps matches TRBD1 (5 bases). With 0 bases removed from V and 5 bases from J, the gap between germline ends came to 8 bases. Per the germline V gene, CDR1 is GTSNPN and CDR2 is SVGIG (reference sequence). The CDR3 has 12 residues. CDR3: CAWSVGVHEQYF. The DNA for the CDR3 is TGTGCCTGGAGTGTAGGGGTCCACGAGCAGTACTTC.

This clone has only a few counts. The chain employs TRBV9 and TRBJ1-1, with D unclear. This CDR3 is 14 amino acids long. Trimming shortened V by 0 bases and J by 5 bases, and 11 bases separated the two germline ends. Germline-derived CDR1 and CDR2 are SGDLS and YYNGEE. The CDR3 DNA reads TGTGCCAGCAGCGTAGTTGGGAGGCTAACTGAAGCTTTCTTT. This gives the protein CASSVVGRLTEAFF. The full variable domain, in which reference TRBV9 and TRBJ1-1 provide the parts outside the CDR3, is DSGVTQTPKHLITATGQRVTLRCSPRSGDLSVYWYQQSLDQGLQFLIQYYNGEERAKGNILERFSAQQFPDLHSELNLSSLELGDSALYFCASSVVGRLTEAFFGQGTRLTVV.

J is TRBJ1-1 and V is TRBV5-1; 9 bases match TRBD1. Germline CDR1 reads SGHRS; CDR2 reads YFSETQ. The V segment lost 3 bases and the J segment 6 bases; nucleotides outside the gene matches: 9. The CDR3 runs 15 residues. CDR3: CASSSRTGARSEAFF. The CDR3 nucleotides are TGCGCCAGCAGCTCCAGGACAGGGGCAAGATCTGAAGCTTTCTTT.